This T cell receptor beta chain was captured in a study of PD-L1 blockade in urothelial cancer. V was cut by 5 bases and J by 7 bases, with 14 bases left in between. The germline gives CDR1 MNHNY, CDR2 SVGAGI (reference sequence). The CDR3 has 13 amino acids. Measured with immunoSEQ multiplex PCR; TCRdb has only the in-frame clones, and not every one. The top ten clones hold approximately 1% of a sample with more than 85,000 clones, around 93% of them seen once. The rearrangement joins TRBV6-6 to TRBJ1-2; D gene ambiguous. Sequences were derived from PBMCs, sampled around atezolizumab (anti-PD-L1) treatment. The receptor's source is a woman older than 75 with urothelial cancer. CDR3: CASSRKKAGGYTF. Written as DNA, the CDR3 is TGTGCCAGCAGTCGCAAGAAAGCTGGTGGCTACACCTTC.